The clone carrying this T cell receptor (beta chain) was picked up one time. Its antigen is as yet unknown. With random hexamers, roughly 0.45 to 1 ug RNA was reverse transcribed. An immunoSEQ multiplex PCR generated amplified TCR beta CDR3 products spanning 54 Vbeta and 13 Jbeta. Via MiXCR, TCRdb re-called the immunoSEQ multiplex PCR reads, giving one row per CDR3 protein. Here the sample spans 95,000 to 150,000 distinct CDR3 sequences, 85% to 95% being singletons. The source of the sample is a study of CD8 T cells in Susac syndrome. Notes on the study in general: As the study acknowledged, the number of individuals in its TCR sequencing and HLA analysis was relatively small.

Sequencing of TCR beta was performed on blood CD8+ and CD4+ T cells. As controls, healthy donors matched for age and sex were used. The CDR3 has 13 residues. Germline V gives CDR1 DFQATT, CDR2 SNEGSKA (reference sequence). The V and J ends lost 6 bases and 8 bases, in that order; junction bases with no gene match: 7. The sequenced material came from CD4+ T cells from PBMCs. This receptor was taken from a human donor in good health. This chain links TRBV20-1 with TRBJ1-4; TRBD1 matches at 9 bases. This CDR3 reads CSARDRVREKLFF. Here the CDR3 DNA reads TGCAGTGCAAGGGACAGGGTCCGGGAAAAACTGTTTTTT.